The entry below gives a single T cell receptor (beta chain) sequence along with its context. Its specificity is not known. The data were obtained in a study of CD8+ T cells in alopecia areata. The study, taken as a whole, reports: There were also resident alphabeta T cells of normal skin sequenced in scalp samples.

cDNA reverse transcribed from extracted RNA served as the sequencing template. TCRdb's table, derived via immunoSEQ multiplex PCR, lists solely in-frame clones and lacks some. The data hold 120,000 to 150,000 clones, with more than 45% observed a single time. This CDR3 has 15 residues. Per the germline V gene, CDR1 is GTSNPN and CDR2 is SVGIG (reference sequence). J gave up 1 base and V 5 bases, and 10 bases lay outside the gene matches. The source of this sequence is a human donor with alopecia areata. The rearrangement links TRBV30 to TRBJ1-1, with 7 bases identical to TRBD1. The sequenced material came from CD4+ T cells sorted from blood. The CDR3 here is CAWEEGGRWNTEAFF. The CDR3 nucleotides read TGTGCCTGGGAGGAAGGGGGCAGATGGAACACTGAAGCTTTCTTT. Drawing the rest from reference TRBV30 and TRBJ1-1, the complete variable domain is SQTIHQWPATLVQPVGSPLSLECTVEGTSNPNLYWYRQAAGRGLQLLFYSVGIGQISSEVPQNLSASRPQDRQFILSSKKLLLSDSGFYLCAWEEGGRWNTEAFFGQGTRLTVV.